One and the same sample provided the 30 T cell receptor beta chains below, sequenced in a study of blood T cell repertoires in COVID-19. Sequencing used immunoSEQ multiplex PCR; TCRdb keeps in-frame clones, though not all of them. Of around 200,000 clones listed, about four fifths were seen once; the top ten hold under 3.5%. The sequencing sample was made of peripheral blood. These receptors came from a man aged 45-65 years with active or convalescent COVID-19.

The V and J genes are TRBV7-9 and TRBJ2-1; unclear D gene. The germline V gene encodes CDR1 SEHNR and CDR2 FQNEAQ (reference sequence). This CDR3 spans 14 amino acids. The V end was cut by 0 bases, the J end by 8 bases, with 11 bases between. The CDR3, as DNA: TGTGCCAGCAGCTTAGCGTTTACTGCCCATGAGCAGTTCTTC. Its protein product is CASSLAFTAHEQFF. Full variable domain (remainder filled in from reference TRBV7-9 and TRBJ2-1): DTGVSQNPRHKITKRGQNVTFRCDPISEHNRLYWYRQTLGQGPEFLTYFQNEAQLEKSRLLSDRFSAERPKGSFSTLEIQRTEQGDSAMYLCASSLAFTAHEQFFGPGTRLTVL.

The chain has TRBV2 and TRBJ2-1, with D possibly TRBD2 on 6 matching bases. Germline-derived CDR1 and CDR2 are SNHLY and FYNNEI. V was trimmed by 6 bases and J by 0 bases, leaving 9 bases between them. The CDR3 contains 14 residues. CDR3 DNA sequence: TGTGCCAGCAGGGAGACTAGCTCCTACAATGAGCAGTTCTTC. As protein: CASRETSSYNEQFF.

In DNA form, the CDR3 reads TGTGCCAGCAGCCTCCGCGGAGACTATGGCTACACCTTC. Protein: CASSLRGDYGYTF. The chain combines TRBV3-1 (or the pseudogene TRBV3-2) with TRBJ1-2; D gene ambiguous. V gave up 4 bases and J gave up 3 bases, with 9 bases separating them. The V gene's germline CDR1 is LGHDT and CDR2 YNNKEL (reference sequence). This CDR3 has 13 residues.

V and J are TRBV28 and TRBJ1-2; D gene uncertain. Germline CDR1 is MDHEN and CDR2 is SYDVKM. With 6 bases removed from V and 8 bases from J, the gap between germline ends came to 16 bases. The CDR3 consists of 13 residues. CDR3 sequence reads: CASSMTGLKGYTF. The CDR3 DNA reads as TGTGCCAGCAGCATGACTGGTCTTAAGGGCTACACCTTC.

This clone showed up just once. V gene TRBV28 combines with J gene TRBJ2-5; 10 nucleotides agree with TRBD2. The CDR3 runs to 15 residues. V dropped 3 bases and J dropped 5; count of bases not matched to a gene: 6. Germline CDR1 reads MDHEN; CDR2 reads SYDVKM. CDR3 residues: CASSFSASGSETQYF. CDR3 bases: TGTGCCAGCAGTTTTAGTGCTAGCGGGAGTGAGACCCAGTACTTC.

The chain has TRBV6-1 and TRBJ2-1, with 11 bases identical to TRBD2. The ends lost 4 bases at V and 4 bases at J; junction bases unmatched: 6. CDR3 length: 16 residues. Germline lookup yields CDR1 MNHNS and CDR2 SASEGT. CDR3 DNA sequence: TGTGCCAGCAGTGGAACTAGCGGGGGCCTATACAATGAGCAGTTCTTC. The encoded protein is CASSGTSGGLYNEQFF.

This clone came up a few times. V and J are TRBV15 and TRBJ1-5; D uncertain. Germline CDR1 is LNHNV and CDR2 is YYDKDF (reference sequence). The V end was cut by 0 bases, the J end by 7 bases, with 13 bases between. There are 15 residues in the CDR3. CDR3 in DNA: TGTGCCACCAGCAGAGATCGTTCCTGGCAACAGCCCCAGCATTTT. Its translation is CATSRDRSWQQPQHF.

V gene TRBV6-5 combines with J gene TRBJ2-1, with 11 bases aligning to TRBD2. The CDR3 length is 14 residues. V was clipped by 7 bases and J by 7 bases; unmatched bases: 6. From germline, CDR1 is MNHEY and CDR2 SVGAGI. CDR3 region: CASNKLAGANEQFF. For the CDR3, the DNA is TGTGCCAGCAATAAACTAGCGGGAGCGAATGAGCAGTTCTTC.

The count of this clone is one. The J gene is TRBJ2-5, the V gene TRBV3-1 (or the pseudogene TRBV3-2), with 7 bases lining up with TRBD2. There are 16 residues in the CDR3. J was trimmed by 5 bases and V by 4 bases; bases with no gene match: 13. The germline V gene encodes CDR1 LGHDT and CDR2 YNNKEL (reference sequence). The CDR3 loop is CASSLSLATAGETQYF. The CDR3 coding sequence is TGTGCCAGCAGCCTTTCCTTAGCTACAGCGGGGGAGACCCAGTACTTC.

The rearrangement uses TRBV29-1 and TRBJ1-5, with D tentatively TRBD1 (5 bases). Per the germline V gene, CDR1 is SQVTM and CDR2 is ANQGSEA. The germline V and J ends were trimmed by 4 bases and 2 bases, with 9 bases remaining between them. This CDR3 spans 13 amino acids. The CDR3 region has the DNA TGCAGCGTTGGGGGAGGGGGCAATCAGCCCCAGCATTTT. Translated, it gives CSVGGGGNQPQHF.

This chain connects TRBV9 to TRBJ2-5, with TRBD2 identical over 8 bases. Trimming cost V 2 bases and J 5 bases; bases outside gene matches: 8. The germline CDR1 and CDR2 sequences are SGDLS and YYNGEE. The CDR3 length is 15 residues. Here the CDR3 reads CASSVTSGGGETQYF. CDR3 nucleotide sequence: TGTGCCAGCAGCGTTACTAGCGGAGGTGGGGAGACCCAGTACTTC.

This clone appeared a single time. The CDR3 coding sequence is TGTGCCAGCAGCCCCCACGAGAGGGTGAATTCACCCCTCCACTTT. Amino acids: CASSPHERVNSPLHF. The V gene is TRBV9, the J gene TRBJ1-6; D remains ambiguous. The V and J ends lost 4 bases and 7 bases respectively, with 15 bases between them. Germline assignment: CDR1 SGDLS and CDR2 YYNGEE. The CDR3 spans 15 residues.

This chain connects TRBV19 to TRBJ1-2; the D is unclear. Per the germline V gene, CDR1 is LNHDA and CDR2 is SQIVND (reference sequence). CDR3 length equals 15 residues. V was shortened by 6 bases and J by 0 bases, with 14 bases between the two germline ends. CDR3: CASSHNSPTNYGYTF. CDR3 sequence (DNA): TGTGCCAGTAGCCATAACTCACCTACTAACTATGGCTACACCTTC.

The chain joins TRBV28 to TRBJ2-6, with a tentative D call TRBD1 (6 bases). Germline loops: CDR1 MDHEN, CDR2 SYDVKM. The CDR3 contains 15 residues. V was pared by 5 bases and J by 0 bases, with 8 bases between. The DNA of the CDR3 is TGTGCCAGCAGTCAGGGGTACTCTGGGGCCAACGTCCTGACTTTC. Protein product: CASSQGYSGANVLTF.

This sequence joins TRBV27 and TRBJ1-6; weak D call: TRBD1 (6 bases). From germline, CDR1 is MNHEY and CDR2 SMNVEV (reference sequence). The V and J ends lost 0 bases and 6 bases respectively, with 12 bases between them. The CDR3 sequence is 16 residues long. The CDR3 protein is CASSLSRTAPNSPLHF. The CDR3 DNA reads TGTGCCAGCAGTTTATCAAGGACAGCTCCTAATTCACCCCTCCACTTT.

This clone was counted a single time. The chain combines TRBV7-9 with TRBJ2-1; tentative D call: TRBD2 (6 bases). The CDR3 has 12 amino acids. V gave up 6 bases and J gave up 8 bases, with 11 bases separating them. Per germline, CDR1 SEHNR and CDR2 FQNEAQ (reference sequence). CDR3 region: CASRAEGHEQFF. For the CDR3, the DNA is TGTGCCAGCAGAGCGGAGGGGCATGAGCAGTTCTTC.

This clone appeared a few times. The V gene is TRBV24-1, the J gene TRBJ2-2; D unresolved. Germline CDR1 reads KGHDR; CDR2 reads SFDVKD. The CDR3 contains 17 residues. V was shortened by 0 bases and J by 1 base, with 11 bases between the two germline ends. The CDR3 nucleotides read TGTGCCACCAGTGATTTGGTTGTCCCCAAGAACACCGGGGAGCTGTTTTTT. Its translation: CATSDLVVPKNTGELFF.

This chain links TRBV4-2 with TRBJ1-4; no reliable D call. Per germline, CDR1 LGHNA and CDR2 YNFKEQ. The V and J ends lost 1 base and 0 bases respectively, with 6 bases between them. The CDR3 extends over 15 amino acids. Here the CDR3 reads CASSQVTATNEKLFF. The CDR3 coding sequence is TGTGCCAGCAGCCAAGTAACAGCAACTAATGAAAAACTGTTTTTT.

The chain employs TRBV9 and TRBJ2-7; weak D call: TRBD2 (7 bases). Germline V gene sequence: CDR1 SGDLS, CDR2 YYNGEE. V was clipped by 3 bases and J by 3 bases, with 10 bases between them. The CDR3 covers 13 residues. The chain's CDR3 is CASSEGGGYEQYF. CDR3 DNA: TGTGCCAGCAGCGAAGGGGGGGGCTACGAGCAGTACTTC.

The chain couples TRBV2 to TRBJ1-2; TRBD1 matches at 9 bases. V was clipped by 6 bases and J by 6 bases; unmatched bases: 8. From germline, CDR1 is SNHLY and CDR2 FYNNEI. This CDR3 region has 14 residues. CDR3 coding DNA: TGTGCCAGCAGGCCCGGACAGGGGCTTGATGGCTACACCTTC. Amino acids: CASRPGQGLDGYTF.

This chain connects TRBV13 to TRBJ2-1, with TRBD1 identical over 7 bases. V lost 6 bases to trimming and J lost 1 base; unmatched junction nucleotides: 3. Per germline, CDR1 PRHDT and CDR2 FYEKMQ (reference sequence). This CDR3 comprises 14 residues. The CDR3 coding sequence is TGTGCCAGCAGAGAGGGGGCGTCCTACAATGAGCAGTTCTTC. Protein: CASREGASYNEQFF.

The V gene is TRBV24-1, the J gene TRBJ1-4; TRBD1 agrees at 11 bases. The CDR3 runs 18 residues. The V segment lost 12 bases and the J segment 4 bases; nucleotides outside the gene matches: 18. Germline V gene lookup returns CDR1 KGHDR and CDR2 SFDVKD. The CDR3 nucleotides read TGTGCCGCCGTGAATGCCGGGACAGGGGGTCTATTTAATGAAAAACTGTTTTTT. Translating it yields CAAVNAGTGGLFNEKLFF.

The CDR3 sequence is CASKKGHQPQHF. The DNA of the CDR3 is TGCGCCAGCAAAAAGGGGCATCAGCCCCAGCATTTT. This chain links TRBV10-2 with TRBJ1-5; tentative D call: TRBD1 (5 bases). Germline V CDR1 and CDR2: WSHSY, SAAADI. The CDR3 is 12 residues long. With 7 bases removed from V and 5 bases from J, the gap between germline ends came to 9 bases.

This clone was seen a single time. The rearrangement joins TRBV27 to TRBJ2-1, with 9 nucleotides matching TRBD1. CDR3 size: 15 residues. The germline V gene has CDR1 MNHEY and CDR2 SMNVEV (reference sequence). V dropped 3 bases and J dropped 7; count of bases not matched to a gene: 7. The chain's CDR3 is CASSFLGQGINEQFF. The CDR3, as DNA: TGTGCCAGCAGTTTTTTGGGACAGGGCATAAATGAGCAGTTCTTC.

This clone was recorded once. The V gene is TRBV9, the J gene TRBJ2-3; D is perhaps TRBD2 (6 bases). The CDR3 covers 13 residues. CDR1 and CDR2 from the germline V gene are SGDLS and YYNGEE. Between the trimmed V and J ends, which lost 5 bases and 4 bases, there was a span of 11 bases. CDR3 coding DNA: TGTGCCAGCAGTTTATCGGGGGCAGATACGCAGTATTTT. It encodes CASSLSGADTQYF.

The V and J genes are TRBV28 and TRBJ2-7; 12 bases align to TRBD1. CDR3 length: 15 residues. V lost 3 bases to trimming and J lost 6 bases; unmatched junction nucleotides: 6. The germline V gene encodes CDR1 MDHEN and CDR2 SYDVKM. The CDR3 region is CASSLRGTGGAEQYF. CDR3 nucleotide sequence: TGTGCCAGCAGTTTGAGGGGGACAGGGGGCGCCGAGCAGTACTTC.

The chain employs TRBV2 and TRBJ2-7; weak D call: TRBD2 (5 bases). The V end lost 3 bases, the J end lost 5 bases, and 8 bases lay between the germline ends. The CDR3 runs to 12 residues. Germline CDR1 and CDR2: SNHLY and FYNNEI. CDR3 DNA: TGTGCCAGCAGTGAGGGGAGAGACGAGCAGTACTTC. Amino acids: CASSEGRDEQYF.

The chain recombines TRBV19 with TRBJ2-1; D perhaps matches TRBD1 (5 bases). The V gene's germline CDR1 is LNHDA and CDR2 SQIVND (reference sequence). CDR3 length: 14 amino acids. The germline V and J ends were trimmed by 6 bases and 2 bases, with 11 bases remaining between them. CDR3 sequence: CASSPRGTYNEQFF. For the CDR3, the DNA is TGTGCCAGTAGCCCTAGGGGTACCTACAATGAGCAGTTCTTC.

The chain combines TRBV7-8 with TRBJ1-5; D perhaps matches TRBD1 (5 bases). The V gene's germline CDR1 is SGHVS and CDR2 FQNEAQ. V gave up 4 bases and J gave up 5 bases, with 12 bases separating them. There are 14 residues in the CDR3. CDR3 protein: CASSSTGWDQPQHF. The CDR3 region has the DNA TGTGCCAGCAGCTCTACAGGTTGGGATCAGCCCCAGCATTTT.

The rearrangement uses TRBV3-1 (or the pseudogene TRBV3-2) and TRBJ2-7; a possible D gene is TRBD2 (5 bases). Trimming pared 1 base from V and 4 bases from J, leaving 11 bases between. The CDR3 spans 14 residues. In germline, CDR1 is LGHDT, CDR2 YNNKEL (reference sequence). CDR3 in amino acids: CASSQVAGVYEQYF. CDR3 nucleotides: TGTGCCAGCAGCCAAGTGGCGGGTGTATACGAGCAGTACTTC.